The 27 T cell receptor beta chains given below trace back to one sample, sequenced in a study of T cell responses to AZD1222 COVID-19 vaccine. Generated by immunoSEQ multiplex PCR, the TCRdb table keeps only in-frame clones and is missing some. The data contain around 150,000 clones, 92% of them singletons. Material: peripheral blood, obtained 28 days after the second AZD1222 dose. Every receptor here comes from an adult who received the AZD1222 COVID-19 vaccine.

The chain couples TRBV10-3 to TRBJ1-1, with D possibly being TRBD1 (5 bases). V was pared by 5 bases and J by 5 bases, with 12 bases between. The CDR3 covers 13 residues. In germline, CDR1 is ENHRY, CDR2 SYGVKD. DNA of the CDR3: TGTGCCATCAGTCTGGGGCTACAGACTGAAGCTTTCTTT. Amino acid sequence: CAISLGLQTEAFF.

The table lists this clone with a count of one. The chain links TRBV6-2 or TRBV6-3 to TRBJ1-1; D is undetermined. This CDR3 contains 13 residues. Germline V gives CDR1 MNHEY, CDR2 SVGEGT. Between the trimmed V and J ends, which lost 5 bases and 1 base, there was a span of 8 bases. For the CDR3, the DNA is TGTGCCAGCAGTCCGACCCGGAACACTGAAGCTTTCTTT. Amino acid sequence: CASSPTRNTEAFF.

This clone was detected only a few times. The rearrangement links TRBV3-1 (or the pseudogene TRBV3-2) to TRBJ1-6; TRBD1 is a possible D gene (5 bases). Trimming pared 1 base from V and 9 bases from J, leaving 13 bases between. CDR1 LGHDT and CDR2 YNNKEL come from the germline V gene (reference sequence). This CDR3 has 15 amino acids. The CDR3 loop reads CASSQGGTGRSPLHF. The CDR3 coding sequence is TGTGCCAGCAGCCAAGGGGGGACCGGTCGTTCACCCCTCCACTTT.

This sequence joins TRBV4-3 and TRBJ1-3; D is unresolved. Germline assignment: CDR1 LGHNA and CDR2 YSLEER. This CDR3 comprises 15 residues. V was clipped by 0 bases and J by 0 bases, with 6 bases between them. The CDR3 region has the DNA TGCGCCAGCAGCCAAGAGAGGGCCTCTGGAAACACCATATATTTT. This translates into CASSQERASGNTIYF.

The V and J genes are TRBV28 and TRBJ2-2; no definite D call. CDR1 MDHEN and CDR2 SYDVKM come from the germline V gene. This CDR3 has 14 amino acids. Trimming took 10 bases from V and 0 from J, leaving 12 bases between them. The chain's CDR3 is CATTPTPNTGELFF. The CDR3 DNA sequence: TGTGCCACCACACCTACTCCGAACACCGGGGAGCTGTTTTTT.

The chain employs TRBV4-1 and TRBJ1-2, with 8 bases matching TRBD1. V lost 4 bases and J lost 10; bases outside the gene matches: 11. The CDR3 loop spans 14 amino acids. Germline V gene data show CDR1 as MGHRA and CDR2 as YSYEKL. Here the CDR3 reads CASSPSGTGNFYTF. CDR3 bases: TGCGCCAGCAGCCCGTCCGGGACAGGAAACTTCTACACCTTC.

V usage is TRBV10-1 and J usage is TRBJ1-2, with TRBD1 as a possible D gene (5 bases). This CDR3 region has 13 residues. Trimming cost V 5 bases and J 6 bases, with 13 bases left between them. Germline V gene sequence: CDR1 WNHNN, CDR2 SYGVQD (reference sequence). The CDR3 DNA follows: TGCGCCAGCAGTACGACAGCCAAACATGGCTACACCTTC. It codes for CASSTTAKHGYTF.

This clone was found once. The rearrangement joins TRBV28 to TRBJ1-2; D not resolved. Trimming took off 3 bases at V and 4 bases at J, with 12 bases between the two ends. The CDR3 is made up of 14 amino acids. CDR1 MDHEN and CDR2 SYDVKM come from the germline V gene. The CDR3 loop reads CASSLTLRVYGYTF. The DNA of the CDR3 is TGTGCCAGCAGTTTGACCCTCCGAGTCTATGGCTACACCTTC.

The J gene is TRBJ1-3, the V gene TRBV29-1; tentatively, D is TRBD1 (5 bases). CDR1 is SQVTM, CDR2 ANQGSEA, per germline. This CDR3 has 13 residues. The ends were cut back, 7 bases at V and 9 bases at J, with 19 bases in the middle. The CDR3 DNA follows: TGCAGCGCGTCGACGGTCCTTAGGGGCACCATATATTTT. Residues: CSASTVLRGTIYF. Using reference TRBV29-1 and TRBJ1-3 for the parts outside the CDR3, the full variable domain is SAVISQKPSRDICQRGTSLTIQCQVDSQVTMMFWYRQQPGQSLTLIATANQGSEATYESGFVIDKFPISRPNLTFSTLTVSNMSPEDSSIYLCSASTVLRGTIYFGEGSWLTVV.

This chain connects TRBV6-5 to TRBJ2-7, with 7 bases aligning to TRBD1. Germline V gives CDR1 MNHEY, CDR2 SVGAGI. V was clipped by 4 bases and J by 6 bases; unmatched bases: 6. The CDR3 consists of 13 residues. The CDR3, as DNA: TGTGCCAGCAGTTTCCGGGACAGTGTCGAGCAGTACTTC. Translated: CASSFRDSVEQYF.

This rearrangement joins TRBV13 to TRBJ2-1; D may correspond to TRBD1 or TRBD2 (5 bases each). CDR1 is PRHDT, CDR2 FYEKMQ, per germline (reference sequence). Trimming left V 2 bases short and J 0 bases short, with 11 bases between. The CDR3 extends over 16 amino acids. CDR3 in amino acids: CASSLSRDLSYNEQFF. For the CDR3, the DNA is TGTGCCAGCAGCTTATCCCGGGACCTCTCCTACAATGAGCAGTTCTTC.

The V gene is TRBV30, the J gene TRBJ1-1; 8 positions agree with TRBD1. Germline CDR1 is GTSNPN and CDR2 is SVGIG (reference sequence). CDR3 length: 12 residues. The junction had 1 base not matched to a gene; V was cut back by 1 base and J by 6 bases. CDR3 bases: TGTGCCTGGAGTGACAGGGGGTCTGAAGCTTTCTTT. It specifies CAWSDRGSEAFF. Together with reference TRBV30 and TRBJ1-1, the CDR3 gives the full variable domain: SQTIHQWPATLVQPVGSPLSLECTVEGTSNPNLYWYRQAAGRGLQLLFYSVGIGQISSEVPQNLSASRPQDRQFILSSKKLLLSDSGFYLCAWSDRGSEAFFGQGTRLTVV.

The chain joins TRBV4-1 to TRBJ2-3, with TRBD1 identical over 10 bases. Germline V gene sequence: CDR1 MGHRA, CDR2 YSYEKL. With V trimmed by 3 bases and J by 4 bases, 7 bases remained unmatched. CDR3 size: 16 residues. The DNA for the CDR3 is TGCGCCAGCAGCCAGACCGGGACAGGGGTCGCAGATACGCAGTATTTT. Amino acid sequence: CASSQTGTGVADTQYF.

This chain uses TRBV2 with TRBJ1-4, with no clear D. The CDR3 is 12 residues long. Trimming shortened V by 8 bases and J by 8 bases, and 12 bases separated the two germline ends. Germline loops: CDR1 SNHLY, CDR2 FYNNEI. CDR3 loop: CASLYAGEKLFF. DNA for the CDR3: TGTGCCAGCTTATACGCGGGAGAAAAACTGTTTTTT.

This sequence joins TRBV27 and TRBJ1-1; D is perhaps TRBD1 (6 bases). The CDR3 spans 15 residues. Between the trimmed V and J ends, which lost 8 bases and 6 bases, there was a span of 22 bases. Per germline, CDR1 MNHEY and CDR2 SMNVEV (reference sequence). The CDR3 DNA reads as TGTGCCAGCGAGAAGGAGGGGGTCGGTAAGGCTGAAGCTTTCTTT. Translating it yields CASEKEGVGKAEAFF.

The CDR3 loop reads CASSYVDLNNSPLHF. The CDR3 nucleotides are TGTGCCAGCAGTTACGTGGACCTCAATAATTCACCCCTCCACTTT. V is TRBV6-6 and J is TRBJ1-6; D not certain. Trimming pared 2 bases from V and 5 bases from J, leaving 10 bases between. The germline V gene has CDR1 MNHNY and CDR2 SVGAGI (reference sequence). The CDR3 consists of 15 residues.

CDR3 nucleotides: TGTGCCAGCAGCTCAGCGGGACAGGGTGCCGCAGATACGCAGTATTTT. It codes for CASSSAGQGAADTQYF. The genes are TRBV5-4 and TRBJ2-3; 9 nucleotides agree with TRBD1. Germline V lookup: CDR1 SGHNT, CDR2 YYREEE (reference sequence). J gave up 4 bases and V 3 bases, and 9 bases lay outside the gene matches. CDR3 length: 16 amino acids.

CDR3 coding DNA: TGTGCCAGCAGCGCGACAGGGTTTTATACTAATGAAAAACTGTTTTTT. It encodes CASSATGFYTNEKLFF. V gene TRBV11-2 combines with J gene TRBJ1-4, with 7 bases identical to TRBD1. CDR3 length: 16 residues. Trimming removed 5 bases from V and 2 bases from J; junction bases left unmatched: 8. Germline CDR1 is SGHAT and CDR2 is FQNNGV.

The V and J genes are TRBV19 and TRBJ1-3, with D maybe TRBD1 (5 bases). Germline values: CDR1 LNHDA, CDR2 SQIVND (reference sequence). Trimming took 10 bases from V and 7 from J, leaving 26 bases between them. The CDR3 sequence is 16 residues long. The CDR3 DNA sequence: TGTGCCACGGGCCGGGGCCCCGAACTCCGTGCGAACACCATATATTTT. Amino acids: CATGRGPELRANTIYF.

Comments on this clone: Other DNA sequences in the sample encode the same CDR3. The chain carries TRBV10-3 and TRBJ2-5, with unresolved D. Trimming cost V 0 bases and J 5 bases, with 4 bases left between them. This CDR3 is built from 12 residues. Germline-derived CDR1 and CDR2 are ENHRY and SYGVKD. For the CDR3, the DNA is TGTGCCATCAGTGAGTCGCGGGAGACCCAGTACTTC. Translated: CAISESRETQYF.

The V call is TRBV30, the J call TRBJ1-2, with 10 nucleotides matching TRBD1. The junction had 9 bases not matched to a gene; V was cut back by 5 bases and J by 0 bases. The CDR3 contains 16 residues. The germline gives CDR1 GTSNPN, CDR2 SVGIG (reference sequence). CDR3 bases: TGTGCCTGGTTTGGACAGGGGGATATCTCTAACTATGGCTACACCTTC. It yields the protein CAWFGQGDISNYGYTF.

This chain joins TRBV6-2 or TRBV6-3 and TRBJ1-2; no definite D call. The ends were cut back, 2 bases at V and 1 base at J, with 8 bases in the middle. The CDR3 is 14 residues long. CDR1 MNHEY and CDR2 SVGEGT come from the germline V gene. CDR3 in amino acids: CASSYGSSNYGYTF. For the CDR3, the DNA is TGTGCCAGCAGTTACGGCTCAAGTAACTATGGCTACACCTTC.

The CDR3 is CASSLRQGRGSETQYF. The CDR3 DNA reads as TGTGCCAGCAGCTTGCGTCAGGGCAGGGGATCCGAGACCCAGTACTTC. The chain recombines TRBV5-5 with TRBJ2-5; weak D call: TRBD1 (6 bases). The CDR3 runs to 16 residues. With 1 base removed from V and 5 bases from J, the gap between germline ends came to 18 bases. Germline assignment: CDR1 SGHKS and CDR2 YYEKEE (reference sequence).

The rearrangement uses TRBV29-1 and TRBJ1-2, with 8 nucleotides matching TRBD1. The V segment lost 5 bases and the J segment 2 bases; nucleotides outside the gene matches: 7. The germline gives CDR1 SQVTM, CDR2 ANQGSEA. The CDR3 is 14 residues long. CDR3 loop: CSVFDRGGNYGYTF. DNA of the CDR3: TGCAGCGTTTTTGACAGGGGCGGGAACTATGGCTACACCTTC. Full variable domain (remainder filled in from reference TRBV29-1 and TRBJ1-2): SAVISQKPSRDICQRGTSLTIQCQVDSQVTMMFWYRQQPGQSLTLIATANQGSEATYESGFVIDKFPISRPNLTFSTLTVSNMSPEDSSIYLCSVFDRGGNYGYTFGSGTRLTVV.

Only one count was recorded for this clone. The CDR3 bases are TGCAGTGCTAGTAGGAGGGACGAGCAGTACTTC. Encoded protein: CSASRRDEQYF. The chain carries TRBV20-1 and TRBJ2-7, with D tentatively TRBD2 (6 bases). V lost 3 bases, J lost 5 bases, and 8 bases lay in between. CDR1 is DFQATT and CDR2 is SNEGSKA in the germline V gene (reference sequence). There are 11 residues in the CDR3.

The CDR3 bases are TGTGCCAGTAACCGGGGGGGCGTCGGGAATACGCAGTATTTT. Its translation is CASNRGGVGNTQYF. V usage is TRBV9 and J usage is TRBJ2-3; 8 bases match TRBD2. V shed 8 bases and J 7 bases; nucleotides not matched to a gene: 12. The germline V gene encodes CDR1 SGDLS and CDR2 YYNGEE. The CDR3 contains 14 residues.

The chain is built from TRBV7-9 and TRBJ1-1; D uncertain. CDR1 SEHNR and CDR2 FQNEAQ come from the germline V gene (reference sequence). V dropped 4 bases and J dropped 0 bases, with 18 bases sitting between them. The CDR3 totals 17 residues. CDR3 in amino acids: CASSSWWGRGVNTEAFF. The CDR3, as DNA: TGTGCCAGCAGCTCCTGGTGGGGTCGCGGTGTGAACACTGAAGCTTTCTTT.